Listed below are T cell receptor beta chains from one sample, sequenced in a study of patients and donors after allogeneic stem cell transplantation. TCRdb re-called the RT-PCR reads through MiXCR, storing one row per CDR3 protein. The sample lists about 230,000 distinct CDR3 sequences, over 12% occurring once. The sequencing input was blood, either unsorted or a sorted T cell fraction (not recorded which). The receptors originated from a human donor who was either an allogeneic HSCT recipient or a stem cell or donor lymphocyte infusion donor (not recorded which). It is not recorded whose cells these are; they may come from a transplant donor. CDR3s include the opening cysteine and the closing phenylalanine or tryptophan. A D gene is named only where the DNA matches it firmly. Not all rows give a size; the values are once, few, many and, for expanded clones, a class.

D	V	J	size	DNA	CDR3
TRBD1	TRBV4-1	TRBJ1-5	many	TGCGCCAGCAGTCCCCTCGACAGGGCCATCAATCAGCCCCAGCATTTT	CASSPLDRAINQPQHF
.	TRBV20-1	TRBJ1-5	.	TGCAGTGCCCCTGAAGAACAGGGTAGCAATCAGCCCCAGCATTTT	CSAPEEQGSNQPQHF
TRBD2	TRBV20-1	TRBJ2-5	.	TGCAGTGCTAGAGCCGGGGGGTTTCAAGAGACCCAGTACTTC	CSARAGGFQETQYF
.	TRBV20-1	TRBJ1-6	few	TGCAGTGCTAGTTCATCAGGTAGCAGGGACAAACCCCTCCACTTT	CSASSSGSRDKPLHF
TRBD1	TRBV11-1	TRBJ2-1	many	TGTGCCAGCAGCCACGGACAGGGGGCAAATGAGCAGTTCTTC	CASSHGQGANEQFF
.	TRBV4-1	TRBJ1-2	.	TGCGCCAGCAGCCAAAGGGGGACCTATGGCTACACCTTC	CASSQRGTYGYTF
.	TRBV7-3	TRBJ2-2	few	TGTGCCAGTGGGGCAGGTCACACCGGGGAGCTGTTTTTT	CASGAGHTGELFF
TRBD2	TRBV12-3/TRBV12-4	TRBJ2-3	.	TGTGCCAGCAGTTTTGGTGGGGGGCTAGCGGGCCGCACAGATACGCAGTATTTT	CASSFGGGLAGRTDTQYF
.	TRBV5-8	TRBJ2-2	few	TGTGCCAGCAGCTTGGGGTTAACGGGGGCTTACACCGGGGAGCTGTTTTTT	CASSLGLTGAYTGELFF
.	TRBV20-1	TRBJ1-3	.	TGCAGTGCTAGCAGGGACGGTACCATATATTTT	CSASRDGTIYF
TRBD2	TRBV6-2/TRBV6-3	TRBJ2-3	many	TGTGCCAGCAGGAACGGGGCGGGAGTAACAGATACGCAGTATTTT	CASRNGAGVTDTQYF
.	TRBV12-3/TRBV12-4	TRBJ2-3	many	TGTGCCAGCAGTCCAAGGCGGGGAACAGATACGCAGTATTTT	CASSPRRGTDTQYF
.	TRBV6-1	TRBJ1-5	.	TGTGCCAGCAGTACGTGGGGGGGGCGATTTGAGAATCAGCCCCAGCATTTT	CASSTWGGRFENQPQHF
.	TRBV29-1	TRBJ1-1	many	TGCAGCGTTGGGGGCGGAGCAGGGAGCACTGAAGCTTTCTTT	CSVGGGAGSTEAFF
TRBD2	TRBV27	TRBJ2-7	few	TGTGCCAGCCCCGGGAGGGCTAAAAAAGGGCAGTACTTC	CASPGRAKKGQYF
.	TRBV29-1	TRBJ1-1	few	TGCAGCGTTGAACCGACAGGCCCACAAACGGATTTCTTT	CSVEPTGPQTDFF
.	TRBV5-4	TRBJ2-1	.	TGTGCCAGCAGCTCCGACTCGTTGGGTGAGCAGTTCTTC	CASSSDSLGEQFF
.	TRBV6-2/TRBV6-3	TRBJ2-6	few	TGTGCCAGCAGTTACGGGAGCTCTGGGGCCAACGTCCTGACTTTC	CASSYGSSGANVLTF
TRBD1	TRBV7-2	TRBJ2-7	few	TGTGCCAGCAGCTTATACGCGACAGGGGGCGAGCAGTACTTC	CASSLYATGGEQYF
.	TRBV19	TRBJ2-6	many	TGTGCCAGTAGTACAAGGGGATGGGGTACCGGGGCCAACGTCCTGACTTTC	CASSTRGWGTGANVLTF
.	TRBV5-6	TRBJ1-3	many	TGTGCCAGCAGCTTGATCGGGACATTGAGCTCTGGAAACACCATATATTTT	CASSLIGTLSSGNTIYF
TRBD2	TRBV20-1	TRBJ2-1	many	TGCAGTGCTAGAGATCAGCGGGAGGGATACAATGAGCAGTTCTTC	CSARDQREGYNEQFF
.	TRBV6-2/TRBV6-3	TRBJ1-5	.	TGTGCCAGCAGGGCTCTCAGGGGTACTAGCAATCAGCCCCAGCATTTT	CASRALRGTSNQPQHF
.	TRBV20-1	TRBJ1-1	few	TGCAGTGGGAACGACAGGAAAAAAGGGAACACTGAAGCTTTCTTT	CSGNDRKKGNTEAFF
TRBD1	TRBV7-9	TRBJ1-2	many	TGTGCCAGCAGCCACAGCGACAGGGCCCACTATGGCTACACCTTC	CASSHSDRAHYGYTF
.	TRBV6-4	TRBJ2-7	.	TGTGCCAGCAGTGACTCGACGGCTAGAACCGAGCAGTACTTC	CASSDSTARTEQYF
.	TRBV2	TRBJ2-5	.	TGTGCCAGCAGTGTGGTCCGGGGGCAAGAGACCCAGTACTTC	CASSVVRGQETQYF
.	TRBV12-3/TRBV12-4	TRBJ1-1	many	TGTGCCAGCAGTTTAGTTTCGTTTGAGGGCCGGAACACTGAAGCTTTCTTT	CASSLVSFEGRNTEAFF
.	TRBV12-3/TRBV12-4	TRBJ1-2	many	TGTGCCAGCAGACCGGGTCTGTTCGCCGACGGCCACTATGGCTACACCTTC	CASRPGLFADGHYGYTF
.	TRBV19	TRBJ1-2	.	TGTGCCAGTAGTCCCCGGGACCCCAGCGGCTATGGCTACACCTTC	CASSPRDPSGYGYTF
TRBD1	TRBV5-1	TRBJ1-6	many	TGCGCCAGCAGCTCCACAGGGGGCGATTCACCCCTCCACTTT	CASSSTGGDSPLHF
TRBD2	TRBV20-1	TRBJ2-1	few	TGCAGTGCTGACAGCCCACTAGCGGGGTACAATGAGCAGTTCTTC	CSADSPLAGYNEQFF
.	TRBV4-1	TRBJ2-2	many	TGCGCCAGCAGCCAAACCCAGGGGCTCGGCACCGGGGAGCTGTTTTTT	CASSQTQGLGTGELFF
TRBD1	TRBV28	TRBJ1-2	many	TGTGCCAGCAGGGATCCGGGACAGGGGTTACGGGGGAGCTACACCTTC	CASRDPGQGLRGSYTF
.	TRBV4-1	TRBJ2-5	.	TGCGCCAGCAGCCAAGGGGGTAGCGGACCCCAAGAGACCCAGTACTTC	CASSQGGSGPQETQYF
TRBD1	TRBV2	TRBJ1-2	many	TGTGCCAGCAGATTGGACAGGGGATTCAACTATGGCTACACCTTC	CASRLDRGFNYGYTF
.	TRBV3-1	TRBJ2-6	.	TGTGCCAGCAGCCAAGCCGCAGATGGGGCCAACGTCCTGACTTTC	CASSQAADGANVLTF
.	TRBV27	TRBJ1-2	.	TGTGCCAGCAGTTCCCCGACAGGTGGCTACACCTTC	CASSSPTGGYTF
.	TRBV25-1	TRBJ1-2	.	TGTGCCAGCGGGACCTTCGAGGTTGGATGGGACGGTGGCTACACCTTC	CASGTFEVGWDGGYTF
TRBD2	TRBV4-1	TRBJ2-1	many	TGCGCCAGCAGCCAAATACTAGCGGGGGCCTACAATGAGCAGTTCTTC	CASSQILAGAYNEQFF
TRBD1	TRBV28	TRBJ1-2	many	TGTGCCAGCAGTGGGAACAGGGGCTGGGGCTACACCTTC	CASSGNRGWGYTF
.	TRBV12-5	TRBJ2-1	.	TGTGCTAGTGGTTTGGATAGCGGAACCTACAATGAGCAGTTCTTC	CASGLDSGTYNEQFF
TRBD2	TRBV12-5	TRBJ2-1	.	TGTGCTAGTGGTTTACGGGCGGGAGGGCCGCGCTATGAGCAGTTCTTC	CASGLRAGGPRYEQFF
TRBD1	TRBV24-1	TRBJ1-6	many	TGTGCCACCAGTGAGGGACAGGGTAATTCACCCCTCCACTTT	CATSEGQGNSPLHF
TRBD2	TRBV20-1	TRBJ2-1	few	TGCAGTGCCGACCCACAGTGGGGGGGGAGGAATGAGCAGTTCTTC	CSADPQWGGRNEQFF
.	TRBV27	TRBJ2-3	.	TGTGCCAGCAGTTTAAGGCCCCCTAGCGACTCCTACACAGATACGCAGTATTTT	CASSLRPPSDSYTDTQYF
.	TRBV28	TRBJ1-2	.	TGTGCCAGCAGTTTATCTGGCTCTGGGGAGGACTATGGCTACACCTTC	CASSLSGSGEDYGYTF
.	TRBV6-1	TRBJ2-7	few	TGTGCCACCCGGGGGATCCCCGGTCCCTACGAGCAGTACTTC	CATRGIPGPYEQYF
.	TRBV6-2/TRBV6-3	TRBJ2-2	few	TGTGCCAGCAGTTCACTAGCTTTTAACACCGGGGAGCTGTTTTTT	CASSSLAFNTGELFF
TRBD2	TRBV7-9	TRBJ2-2	.	TGTGCCAGCAGCCCAAGCGGGGGGGCCGGCACCGGGGAGCTGTTTTTT	CASSPSGGAGTGELFF
.	TRBV6-5	TRBJ1-1	.	TGTGCCAGCAGTTTCGACACCGTGAACACTGAAGCTTTCTTT	CASSFDTVNTEAFF
.	TRBV7-2	TRBJ1-5	many	TGTGCCAGCAGCTTAGAGGCGGGCGCTAATCAGCCCCAGCATTTT	CASSLEAGANQPQHF
TRBD2	TRBV20-1	TRBJ2-3	.	TGCAGTGCTGAGGGACTAGGGGATACAGATACGCAGTATTTT	CSAEGLGDTDTQYF
.	TRBV6-5	TRBJ2-1	few	TGTGCCAGCAGTTACTCCGGGGGGCGGGGCTACAATGAGCAGTTCTTC	CASSYSGGRGYNEQFF
.	TRBV6-1	TRBJ2-1	many	TGTGCCAGCAGCCCCGATGTGTGGGGAGGTGAGCAGTTCTTC	CASSPDVWGGEQFF